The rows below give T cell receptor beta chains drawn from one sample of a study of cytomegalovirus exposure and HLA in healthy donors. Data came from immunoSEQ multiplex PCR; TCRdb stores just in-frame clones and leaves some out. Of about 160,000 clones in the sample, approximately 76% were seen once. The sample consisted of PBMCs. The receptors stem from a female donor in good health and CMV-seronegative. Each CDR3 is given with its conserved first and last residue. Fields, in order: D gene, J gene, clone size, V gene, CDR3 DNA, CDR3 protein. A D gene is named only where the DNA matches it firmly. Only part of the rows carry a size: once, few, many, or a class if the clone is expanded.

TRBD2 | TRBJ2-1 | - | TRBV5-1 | TGCGCCAGCAGCTCGCTAGCGGGAGATGGGGGCAATGAGCAGTTCTTC | CASSSLAGDGGNEQFF
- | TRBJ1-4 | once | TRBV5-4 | TGTGCCAGCAGCTTGGGGCCGACAGAGAGTAATGAAAAACTGTTTTTT | CASSLGPTESNEKLFF
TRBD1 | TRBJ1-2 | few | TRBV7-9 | TGTGCCAGCAGCTCCGGGACAGGGAACTATGGCTACACCTTC | CASSSGTGNYGYTF
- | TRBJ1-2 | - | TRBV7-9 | TGTGCCAGCAGGCTGCAGGGGTATGGCTATGGCTACACCTTC | CASRLQGYGYGYTF
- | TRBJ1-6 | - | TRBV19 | TGTGCCAGTAGTGGGATAACAGGGTCTTACGGCAATTCACCCCTCCACTTT | CASSGITGSYGNSPLHF
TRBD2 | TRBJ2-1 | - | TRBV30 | TGTGCCTGGAGTGGGGGGACTAGCTCTCCAAATGAGCAGTTCTTC | CAWSGGTSSPNEQFF
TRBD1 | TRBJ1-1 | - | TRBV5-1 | TGCGCCAGCAGCTTGACCGGGACAGTTGAAGCTTTCTTT | CASSLTGTVEAFF
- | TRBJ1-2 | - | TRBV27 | TGTGCCAGCAGTCAAGGCCTAAGGACAGCCGAAATCTATGGCTACACCTTC | CASSQGLRTAEIYGYTF
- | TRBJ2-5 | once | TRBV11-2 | TGTGCCAGCAGCCCCCCGGGGGTAGAGACCCAGTACTTC | CASSPPGVETQYF
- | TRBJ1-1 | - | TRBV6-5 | TGTGCCAGCAGTTACTCCGAGACAGATAACACTGAAGCTTTCTTT | CASSYSETDNTEAFF
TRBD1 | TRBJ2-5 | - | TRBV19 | TGTGCCAGTAGTCGGACCGGGACAGGGTCGGAGACCCAGTACTTC | CASSRTGTGSETQYF
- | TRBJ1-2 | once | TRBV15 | TGTGCCACCAGCACAACCACAGCGGGGGCCTATGGCTACACCTTC | CATSTTTAGAYGYTF
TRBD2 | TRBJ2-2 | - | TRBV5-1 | TGCGCCAGCAGCTTGGCGGGGGGGCCCAACACCGGGGAGCTGTTTTTT | CASSLAGGPNTGELFF
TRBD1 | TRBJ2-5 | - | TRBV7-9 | TGTGCCAGCAGCAAAAAGACGGGACAGGGAGAGACCCAGTACTTC | CASSKKTGQGETQYF
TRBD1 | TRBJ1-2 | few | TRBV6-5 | TGTGCCAGCAGTTACAGGGGGCTGACGTGGGGCTACACCTTC | CASSYRGLTWGYTF
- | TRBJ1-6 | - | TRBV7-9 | TGTGCCAGCAGCTTTTGGGGTTCCTTTATCGGGGCCCTCCACTTT | CASSFWGSFIGALHF
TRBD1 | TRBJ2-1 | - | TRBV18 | TGTGCCAGCGCACCGGGACAGGGGCTCAATGAGCAGTTCTTC | CASAPGQGLNEQFF
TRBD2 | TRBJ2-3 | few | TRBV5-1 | TGCGCCAGCAGCATTCTTAGCGGGAGGGCCGTGGATACGCAGTATTTT | CASSILSGRAVDTQYF
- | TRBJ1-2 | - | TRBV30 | TGTGCCTGGAGCGAGGGAATCTATGGCTACACCTTC | CAWSEGIYGYTF
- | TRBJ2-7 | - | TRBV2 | TGTGCCAGCGGCCAGGGGCTCCTCTACGAGCAGTACTTC | CASGQGLLYEQYF
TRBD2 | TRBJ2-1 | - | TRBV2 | TGTGCCAGCAGTCCATCCGTAGCGGGAGCCCGCAATGAGCAGTTCTTC | CASSPSVAGARNEQFF
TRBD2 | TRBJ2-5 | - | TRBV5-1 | TGCGCCAGCAGCTTGGAGCGGGAGGGCCGTCCTTGGTACTTC | CASSLEREGRPWYF
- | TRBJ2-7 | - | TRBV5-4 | TGTGCCAGCAGCCCCTTGGAGGGAACGGGATACGAGCAGTACTTC | CASSPLEGTGYEQYF
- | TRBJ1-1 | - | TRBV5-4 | TGTGCCAGCAGCTTGGACAGGCTGGACGCTTTCTTT | CASSLDRLDAFF
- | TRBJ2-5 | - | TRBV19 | TGTGCCAGTAGCGGACAGTCCTTGCAAGAGACCCAGTACTTC | CASSGQSLQETQYF
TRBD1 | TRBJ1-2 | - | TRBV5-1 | TGCGCCAGCAGCATCGGGACAGACTATGGCTACACCTTC | CASSIGTDYGYTF
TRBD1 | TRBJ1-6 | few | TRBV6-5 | TGTGCCAGCAGTTCCACAGGGGGGAGAGATTCACCCCTCCACTTT | CASSSTGGRDSPLHF
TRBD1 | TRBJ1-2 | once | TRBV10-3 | TGTGCCATCAGTGAGTACAGGGGCATCGGGGGAGGCTACACCTTC | CAISEYRGIGGGYTF
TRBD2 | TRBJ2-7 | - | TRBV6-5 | TGTGCCAGCAGTTACCGAGACCCCGGGACTAGCTACGAGCAGTACTTC | CASSYRDPGTSYEQYF
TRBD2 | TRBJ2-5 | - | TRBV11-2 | TGTGCCAGCAGCCCGACGACTAGCCGGGAGACCCAGTACTTC | CASSPTTSRETQYF
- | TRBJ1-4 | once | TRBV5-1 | TGCGCCAGCAGCTTGGGGACTTTGAATGAAAAACTGTTTTTT | CASSLGTLNEKLFF
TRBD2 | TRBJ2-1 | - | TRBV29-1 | TGCAGCGTTGAAGATCTAATAACTAGCGGGAGTAAACATGAGCAGTTCTTC | CSVEDLITSGSKHEQFF
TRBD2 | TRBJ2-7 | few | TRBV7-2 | TGTGCCAGCAGCTTCCTAGCGGGAGGGCCCCCCGAGCAGTACTTC | CASSFLAGGPPEQYF
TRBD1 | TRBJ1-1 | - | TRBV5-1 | TGCGCCAGCAGCCAAGGACAGGGGGGGACCTCCGGGCCCACTGAAGCTTTCTTT | CASSQGQGGTSGPTEAFF
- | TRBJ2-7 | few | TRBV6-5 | TGTGCCAGCAGTTACAGAGGGGACTCCTCGCAGCAGTACTTC | CASSYRGDSSQQYF
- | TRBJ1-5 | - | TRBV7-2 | TGTGCCAGCAGTCTAGACGGTCAGCCCCAGCATTTT | CASSLDGQPQHF
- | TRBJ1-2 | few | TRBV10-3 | TGTGCCATCAGTGAGTCGACTGGGAACTATGGCTACACCTTC | CAISESTGNYGYTF
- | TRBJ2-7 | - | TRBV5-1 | TGCGCCAGCAGCTTGGCCGGACCAGGGGCAAGGAGCTCCTACGAGCAGTACTTC | CASSLAGPGARSSYEQYF
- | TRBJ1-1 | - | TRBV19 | TGTGCCAGTAGTATAGGGCCTGAAGCTTTCTTT | CASSIGPEAFF
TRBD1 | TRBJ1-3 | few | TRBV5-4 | TGTGCCAGCAGCTTGGCACAGGGGGCAAGAAACACCATATATTTT | CASSLAQGARNTIYF
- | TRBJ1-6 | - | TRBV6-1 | TGTGCCAGCAGATCCGGGACAACTCAATCACCCCTCCACTTT | CASRSGTTQSPLHF
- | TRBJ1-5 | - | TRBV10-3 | TGTGCCATCAGTGAGTCTGGGGGCGGCAATCAGCCCCAGCATTTT | CAISESGGGNQPQHF